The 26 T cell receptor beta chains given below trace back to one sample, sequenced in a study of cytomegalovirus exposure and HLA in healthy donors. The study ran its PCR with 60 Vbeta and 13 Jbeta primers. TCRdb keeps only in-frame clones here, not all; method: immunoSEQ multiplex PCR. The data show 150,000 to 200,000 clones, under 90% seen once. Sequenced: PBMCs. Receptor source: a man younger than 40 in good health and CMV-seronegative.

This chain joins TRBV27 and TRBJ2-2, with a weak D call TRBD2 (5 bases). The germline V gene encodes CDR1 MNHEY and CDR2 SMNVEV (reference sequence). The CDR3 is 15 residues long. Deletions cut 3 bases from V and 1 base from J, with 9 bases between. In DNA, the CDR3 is TGTGCCAGCAGTTTTCAGAGGGTGAACACCGGGGAGCTGTTTTTT. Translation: CASSFQRVNTGELFF.

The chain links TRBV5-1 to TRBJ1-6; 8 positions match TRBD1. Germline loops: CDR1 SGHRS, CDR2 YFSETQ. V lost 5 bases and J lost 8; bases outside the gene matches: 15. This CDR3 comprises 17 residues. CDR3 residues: CASSLSLGQGMYSPLHF. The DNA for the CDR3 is TGCGCCAGCAGTCTTTCCCTTGGACAGGGAATGTATTCACCCCTCCACTTT.

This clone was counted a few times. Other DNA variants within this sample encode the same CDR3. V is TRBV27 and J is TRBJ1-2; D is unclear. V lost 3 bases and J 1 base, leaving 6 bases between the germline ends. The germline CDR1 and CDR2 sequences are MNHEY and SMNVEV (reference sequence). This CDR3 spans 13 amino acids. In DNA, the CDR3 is TGTGCCAGCAGTTTTCGGGGTAACTATGGCTACACCTTC. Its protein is CASSFRGNYGYTF.

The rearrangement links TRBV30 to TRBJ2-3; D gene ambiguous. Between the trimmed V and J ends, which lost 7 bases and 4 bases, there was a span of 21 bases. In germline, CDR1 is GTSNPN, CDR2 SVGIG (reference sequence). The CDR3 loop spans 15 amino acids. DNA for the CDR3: TGTGCCTTTACGCCCGGAGCCTCGACGGCAGATACGCAGTATTTT. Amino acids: CAFTPGASTADTQYF.

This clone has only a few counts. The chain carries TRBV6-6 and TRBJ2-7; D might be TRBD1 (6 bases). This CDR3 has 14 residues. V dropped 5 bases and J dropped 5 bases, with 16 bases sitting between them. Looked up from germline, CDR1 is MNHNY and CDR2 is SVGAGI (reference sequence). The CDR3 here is CASSGYRVGHEQYF. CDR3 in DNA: TGTGCCAGCAGTGGGTACAGGGTAGGGCACGAGCAGTACTTC.

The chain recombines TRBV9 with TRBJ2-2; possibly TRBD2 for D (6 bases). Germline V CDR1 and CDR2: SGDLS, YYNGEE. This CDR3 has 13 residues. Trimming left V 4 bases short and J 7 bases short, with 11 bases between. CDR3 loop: CASSTMEGGELFF. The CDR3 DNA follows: TGTGCCAGCAGCACCATGGAGGGCGGGGAGCTGTTTTTT.

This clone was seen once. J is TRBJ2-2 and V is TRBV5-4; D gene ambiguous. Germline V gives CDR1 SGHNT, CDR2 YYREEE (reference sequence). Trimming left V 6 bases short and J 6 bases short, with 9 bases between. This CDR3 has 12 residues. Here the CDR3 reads CASTERAGELFF. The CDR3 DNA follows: TGTGCCAGCACCGAACGGGCCGGGGAGCTGTTTTTT.

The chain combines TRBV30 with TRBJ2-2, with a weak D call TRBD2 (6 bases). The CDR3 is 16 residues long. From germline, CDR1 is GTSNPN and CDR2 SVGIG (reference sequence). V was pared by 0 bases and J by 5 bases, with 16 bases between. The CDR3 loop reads CAWSVGLALRTGELFF. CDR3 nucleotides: TGTGCCTGGAGTGTAGGCCTAGCGCTACGGACCGGGGAGCTGTTTTTT.

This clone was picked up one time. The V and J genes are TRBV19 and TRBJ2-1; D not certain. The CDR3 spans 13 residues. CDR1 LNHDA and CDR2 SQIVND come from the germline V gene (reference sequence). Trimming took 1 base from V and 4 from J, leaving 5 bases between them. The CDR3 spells CASSIVVYNEQFF. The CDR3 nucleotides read TGTGCCAGTAGTATAGTCGTTTACAATGAGCAGTTCTTC.

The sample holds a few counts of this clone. The CDR3 loop is CASSQHHRNTEAFF. CDR3 sequence (DNA): TGTGCCAGCAGCCAACACCACAGGAACACTGAAGCTTTCTTT. The V call is TRBV7-3, the J call TRBJ1-1; the D is unclear. V was pared by 5 bases and J by 1 base, with 11 bases between. Looked up from germline, CDR1 is SGHTA and CDR2 is FQGTGA. The CDR3 runs to 14 residues.

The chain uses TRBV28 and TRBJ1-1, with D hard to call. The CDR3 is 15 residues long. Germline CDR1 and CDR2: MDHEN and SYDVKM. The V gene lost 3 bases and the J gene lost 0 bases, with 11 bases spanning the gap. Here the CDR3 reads CASSFLGEVNTEAFF. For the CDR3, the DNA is TGTGCCAGCAGTTTTCTCGGGGAGGTGAACACTGAAGCTTTCTTT.

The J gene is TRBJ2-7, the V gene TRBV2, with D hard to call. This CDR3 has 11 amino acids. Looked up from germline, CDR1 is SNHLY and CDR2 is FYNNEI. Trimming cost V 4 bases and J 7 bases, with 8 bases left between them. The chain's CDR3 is CASSALSEQYF. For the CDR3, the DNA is TGTGCCAGCAGTGCGCTCAGTGAGCAGTACTTC.

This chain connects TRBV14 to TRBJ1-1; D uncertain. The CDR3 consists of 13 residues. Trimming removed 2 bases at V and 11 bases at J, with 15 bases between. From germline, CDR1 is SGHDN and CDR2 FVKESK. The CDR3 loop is CASSQNSQARAFF. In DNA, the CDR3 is TGTGCCAGCAGCCAAAATTCACAAGCGCGGGCTTTCTTT.

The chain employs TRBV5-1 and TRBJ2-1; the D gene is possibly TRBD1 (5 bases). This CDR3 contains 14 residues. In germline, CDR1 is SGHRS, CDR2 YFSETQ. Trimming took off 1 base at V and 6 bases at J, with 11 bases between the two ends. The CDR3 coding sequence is TGCGCCAGCAGCTTGCAGACAGCCGTCAATGAGCAGTTCTTC. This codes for CASSLQTAVNEQFF.

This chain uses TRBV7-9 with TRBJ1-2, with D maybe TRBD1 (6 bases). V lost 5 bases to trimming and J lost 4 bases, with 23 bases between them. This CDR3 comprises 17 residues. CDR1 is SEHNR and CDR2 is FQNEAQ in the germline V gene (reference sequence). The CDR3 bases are TGTGCCAGCAGCCAAACTTTCGGAAGGACAGCCTCCTATGGCTACACCTTC. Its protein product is CASSQTFGRTASYGYTF.

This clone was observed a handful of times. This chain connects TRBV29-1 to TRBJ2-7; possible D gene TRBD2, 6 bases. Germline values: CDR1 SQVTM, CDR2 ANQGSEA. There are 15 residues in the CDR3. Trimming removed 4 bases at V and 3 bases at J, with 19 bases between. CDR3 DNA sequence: TGCAGCGTTGGTGCGGGGTGGGAATTAGACTACGAGCAGTACTTC. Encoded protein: CSVGAGWELDYEQYF.

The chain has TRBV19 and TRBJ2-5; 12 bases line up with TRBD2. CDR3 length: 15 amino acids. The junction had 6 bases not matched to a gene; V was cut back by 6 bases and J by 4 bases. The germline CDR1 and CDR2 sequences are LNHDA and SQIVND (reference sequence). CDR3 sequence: CASRLAGGPRETQYF. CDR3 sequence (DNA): TGTGCCAGTAGGCTAGCGGGAGGGCCCAGAGAGACCCAGTACTTC.

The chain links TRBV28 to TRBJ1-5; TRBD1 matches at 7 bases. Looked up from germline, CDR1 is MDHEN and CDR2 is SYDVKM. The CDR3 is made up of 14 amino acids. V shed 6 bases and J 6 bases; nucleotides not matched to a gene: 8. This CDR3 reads CASSLDRDSQPQHF. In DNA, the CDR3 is TGTGCCAGCAGCCTAGACAGGGATAGTCAGCCCCAGCATTTT.

DNA of the CDR3: TGTGCCAGCAGCGCCGGACTAGACAACACCGGGGAGCTGTTTTTT. Translation gives CASSAGLDNTGELFF. V usage is TRBV9 and J usage is TRBJ2-2; TRBD2 agrees at 7 bases. Losses at the gene ends were 3 bases for V and 2 bases for J; bases not matched to a gene: 4. In germline, CDR1 is SGDLS, CDR2 YYNGEE. The CDR3 is 15 residues long.

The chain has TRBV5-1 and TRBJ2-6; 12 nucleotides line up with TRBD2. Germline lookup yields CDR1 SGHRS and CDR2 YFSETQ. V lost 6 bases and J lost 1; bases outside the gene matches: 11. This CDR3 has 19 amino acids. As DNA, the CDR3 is TGCGCCAGCACCGCCCAAACTAGCGGGAGGTTATCTGGGGCCAACGTCCTGACTTTC. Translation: CASTAQTSGRLSGANVLTF.

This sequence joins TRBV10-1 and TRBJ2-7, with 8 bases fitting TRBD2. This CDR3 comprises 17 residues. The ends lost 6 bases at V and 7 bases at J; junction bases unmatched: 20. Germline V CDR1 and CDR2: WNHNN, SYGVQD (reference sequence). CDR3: CASSPLAGGPMAGEQYF. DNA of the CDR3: TGCGCCAGCAGCCCTCTTGCGGGAGGCCCGATGGCGGGAGAGCAGTACTTC.

In DNA, the CDR3 is TGTGCCAGCAGTTCCTACAGGATTTACGAGCAGTACTTC. This gives the protein CASSSYRIYEQYF. The J gene is TRBJ2-7, the V gene TRBV27, with D perhaps TRBD1 (5 bases). V dropped 4 bases and J dropped 4 bases, with 11 bases sitting between them. Germline CDR1 is MNHEY and CDR2 is SMNVEV (reference sequence). This CDR3 spans 13 amino acids.

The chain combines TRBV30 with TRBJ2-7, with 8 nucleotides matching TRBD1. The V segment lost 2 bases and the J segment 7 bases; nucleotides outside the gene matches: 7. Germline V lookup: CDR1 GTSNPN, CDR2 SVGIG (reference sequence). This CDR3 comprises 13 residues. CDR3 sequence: CAWSTGTGGEQYF. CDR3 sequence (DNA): TGTGCCTGGAGTACCGGGACAGGAGGAGAGCAGTACTTC.

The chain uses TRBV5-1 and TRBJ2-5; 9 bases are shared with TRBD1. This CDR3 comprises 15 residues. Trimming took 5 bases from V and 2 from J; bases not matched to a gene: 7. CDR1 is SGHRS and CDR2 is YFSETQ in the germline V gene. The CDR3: CASRRTGALQETQYF. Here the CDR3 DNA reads TGCGCCAGCAGGCGGACAGGGGCCCTACAAGAGACCCAGTACTTC.

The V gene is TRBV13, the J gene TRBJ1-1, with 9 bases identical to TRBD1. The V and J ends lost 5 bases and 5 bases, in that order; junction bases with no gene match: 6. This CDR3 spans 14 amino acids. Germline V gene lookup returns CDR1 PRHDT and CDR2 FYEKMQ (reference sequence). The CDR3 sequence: CASSTDRGGTEAFF. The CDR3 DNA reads TGTGCCAGCAGCACGGACAGGGGCGGAACTGAAGCTTTCTTT.

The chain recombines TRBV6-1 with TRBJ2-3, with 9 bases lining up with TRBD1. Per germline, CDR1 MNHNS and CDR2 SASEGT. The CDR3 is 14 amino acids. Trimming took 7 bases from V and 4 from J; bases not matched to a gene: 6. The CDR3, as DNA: TGTGCCAGCAAATCGGACAGGGGCCCAGATACGCAGTATTTT. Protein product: CASKSDRGPDTQYF.